The 23 T cell receptor beta chains below come from one sample, sequenced in a study of CD8+ T cells in alopecia areata. Once RNA had been extracted, it was reverse transcribed into cDNA to act as the sequencing template. Profiled with immunoSEQ multiplex PCR; TCRdb holds only in-frame clones, not every one. The sample carries some 100,000 clones, roughly two fifths recorded once. Described treatment: oral pan-JAK inhibitor, 5-10 mg twice daily. Sequences were derived from CD8+ T cells sorted from blood, sampled at week 24, from a patient treated with tofacitinib. Receptor source: a human donor with alopecia areata.

This clone was recorded a few times. The chain carries TRBV4-3 and TRBJ2-2; a possible D gene is TRBD2 (5 bases). The CDR3 sequence is 16 residues long. Germline loops: CDR1 LGHNA, CDR2 YSLEER. Trimming shortened V by 3 bases and J by 13 bases, and 24 bases separated the two germline ends. The CDR3 DNA follows: TGCGCCAGCAGCCACCTAAAGGTAGCCGGGAAGGGATCGCTGTTTTTT. Protein product: CASSHLKVAGKGSLFF.

The CDR3 nucleotides read TGTGCCTGGAGTGTACTCGCGGCCTCCTACAATGAGCAGTTCTTC. Translating gives CAWSVLAASYNEQFF. The chain combines TRBV30 with TRBJ2-1; D remains unclear. This CDR3 region has 15 residues. Per germline, CDR1 GTSNPN and CDR2 SVGIG (reference sequence). The germline V and J ends were trimmed by 0 bases and 0 bases, with 9 bases remaining between them.

CDR3 protein: CASKTGTYEQYF. CDR3 coding DNA: TGTGCCAGCAAGACAGGCACCTACGAGCAGTACTTC. The genes are TRBV6-6 and TRBJ2-7; D perhaps matches TRBD1 (6 bases). This CDR3 spans 12 amino acids. V was shortened by 7 bases and J by 2 bases, with 9 bases between the two germline ends. Germline CDR1 and CDR2: MNHNY and SVGAGI (reference sequence).

The chain is built from TRBV4-3 and TRBJ1-2, with D possibly being TRBD1 (5 bases). V lost 0 bases and J 3 bases, leaving 8 bases between the germline ends. Germline V lookup: CDR1 LGHNA, CDR2 YSLEER. The CDR3 is made up of 14 amino acids. DNA of the CDR3: TGCGCCAGCAGCCAAGAAAGGGGACACTATGGCTACACCTTC. Its translation is CASSQERGHYGYTF.

The V and J genes are TRBV6-1 and TRBJ2-7; weak D call: TRBD1 (6 bases). Per germline, CDR1 MNHNS and CDR2 SASEGT. Trimming stripped 8 bases from V and 3 bases from J, with 14 bases between. The CDR3 has 13 amino acids. CDR3: CASSRTDYYEQYF. For the CDR3, the DNA is TGTGCCAGCTCGCGGACAGACTACTACGAGCAGTACTTC.

This clone was detected a few times. This rearrangement joins TRBV4-2 to TRBJ2-7; possibly TRBD2 for D (6 bases). Trimming pared 3 bases from V and 5 bases from J, leaving 23 bases between. Germline CDR1 LGHNA, CDR2 YNFKEQ. This CDR3 has 17 residues. CDR3 nucleotide sequence: TGTGCCAGCAGCCACAAAGGGTCGGACGGGAGTTCCCACGAGCAGTACTTC. Translating it yields CASSHKGSDGSSHEQYF.

This clone was counted only a few times. This chain links TRBV28 with TRBJ2-7; 8 bases map to TRBD2. This CDR3 is 14 amino acids long. After removal of 3 bases from V and 3 bases from J, the junction contained 4 bases not matched to a gene. Germline assignment: CDR1 MDHEN and CDR2 SYDVKM. The CDR3 DNA reads TGTGCCAGCAGTTTTGGGACTAGAGGCTACGAGCAGTACTTC. This encodes CASSFGTRGYEQYF.

Concerning this clone: The sample contains more than one DNA sequence encoding this CDR3. The V gene is TRBV29-1, the J gene TRBJ2-2; perhaps TRBD1 as D (6 bases). With 4 bases removed from V and 0 bases from J, the gap between germline ends came to 15 bases. Looked up from germline, CDR1 is SQVTM and CDR2 is ANQGSEA. The length of the CDR3 is 16 residues. CDR3 nucleotide sequence: TGCAGCGTTGGGGACACCCCCTTCGCGAACACCGGGGAGCTGTTTTTT. Translating gives CSVGDTPFANTGELFF.

J is TRBJ2-2 and V is TRBV5-1, with TRBD1 identical over 9 bases. CDR1 and CDR2 (germline): SGHRS, YFSETQ. CDR3 length: 17 residues. V lost 5 bases and J lost 5; bases outside the gene matches: 13. The CDR3 spells CASSPRGQGRRTGELFF. The CDR3 DNA reads as TGCGCCAGCAGTCCCAGGGGACAGGGAAGACGGACCGGGGAGCTGTTTTTT.

This clone was observed a few times. This chain joins TRBV5-1 and TRBJ2-3, with 8 bases matching TRBD1. Germline trimming cut 4 bases from V and 2 bases from J; bases unmatched to any gene: 12. The CDR3 runs to 17 residues. The germline CDR1 and CDR2 sequences are SGHRS and YFSETQ. The CDR3 sequence is CASSPQARGPLTDTQYF. The CDR3 bases are TGCGCCAGCAGCCCCCAGGCCAGGGGGCCTCTCACAGATACGCAGTATTTT.

This chain uses TRBV28 with TRBJ1-5; D gene ambiguous. Trimming pared 4 bases from V and 0 bases from J, leaving 10 bases between. The CDR3 has 15 amino acids. Germline V gene sequence: CDR1 MDHEN, CDR2 SYDVKM. The CDR3 loop is CASSSLGVSNQPQHF. In DNA form, the CDR3 reads TGTGCCAGCAGTTCCCTCGGGGTTAGCAATCAGCCCCAGCATTTT.

V usage is TRBV11-2 and J usage is TRBJ2-1; D is unclear. The V end was cut by 0 bases, the J end by 0 bases, with 6 bases between. Germline V gene lookup returns CDR1 SGHAT and CDR2 FQNNGV. The CDR3 consists of 15 residues. The CDR3 spells CASSLDIFSYNEQFF. The CDR3 DNA is TGTGCCAGCAGCTTAGACATTTTCTCCTACAATGAGCAGTTCTTC.

This clone occurred many times. This chain links TRBV19 with TRBJ2-7; TRBD1 matches at 10 bases. Germline lookup yields CDR1 LNHDA and CDR2 SQIVND (reference sequence). The CDR3 sequence is 15 residues long. V lost 5 bases and J lost 4; bases outside the gene matches: 8. CDR3 in DNA: TGTGCCAGTAGTTTCCGGGACAGGGGTTCGTACGAGCAGTACTTC. Translation: CASSFRDRGSYEQYF. Complete variable domain (other parts from reference TRBV19 and TRBJ2-7): DGGITQSPKYLFRKEGQNVTLSCEQNLNHDAMYWYRQDPGQGLRLIYYSQIVNDFQKGDIAEGYSVSREKKESFPLTVTSAQKNPTAFYLCASSFRDRGSYEQYFGPGTRLTVT.

The chain is built from TRBV6-5 and TRBJ1-1; D remains ambiguous. V was clipped by 4 bases and J by 0 bases, with 12 bases between them. Germline CDR1 MNHEY, CDR2 SVGAGI. The length of the CDR3 is 15 residues. The CDR3 nucleotides are TGTGCCAGCAGTTCCTCAAGGAGATTGAACACTGAAGCTTTCTTT. It specifies CASSSSRRLNTEAFF.

This chain connects TRBV7-2 to TRBJ2-2, with 11 bases that match TRBD2. V lost 5 bases, J lost 7 bases, and 9 bases stayed unmatched. This CDR3 has 16 residues. The germline V gene has CDR1 SGHTA and CDR2 FQGNSA. CDR3 in DNA: TGTGCCAGCAGCACCTTAGCGGGAGGGCCGAGCGGGGAGCTGTTTTTT. It encodes CASSTLAGGPSGELFF.

The J gene is TRBJ2-1, the V gene TRBV5-3; no reliable D call. TRBV5-3 is an ORF; its function is uncertain. The ends were cut back, 8 bases at V and 0 bases at J, with 12 bases in the middle. The CDR3 is made up of 14 amino acids. For the CDR3, the DNA is TGTGCCAGCGCTGCGACGGACTCCTACAATGAGCAGTTCTTC. This encodes CASAATDSYNEQFF.

Remarks on this clone: A junction end diverges from the germline sequence, so it may reflect a read error. This chain links TRBV11-2 with TRBJ2-1; D possibly matches TRBD1 or TRBD2 (6 bases each). Germline lookup yields CDR1 SGHAT and CDR2 FQNNGV. CDR3 length: 15 residues. Written as DNA, the CDR3 is TGTGCCAGCAGATTAGCGGAGGGGGTGTACAATGAGCAGTTCTTC. This encodes CASRLAEGVYNEQFF.

The table lists this clone with a few counts. This chain uses TRBV6-6 with TRBJ1-5; 7 positions agree with TRBD1. CDR3 length: 12 residues. After removal of 9 bases from V and 7 bases from J, the junction contained 6 bases not matched to a gene. Germline V gene lookup returns CDR1 MNHNY and CDR2 SVGAGI (reference sequence). The CDR3 spells CASYLQGQPQHF. Here the CDR3 DNA reads TGTGCCAGTTACTTACAGGGGCAGCCCCAGCATTTT.

The chain joins TRBV6-4 to TRBJ2-3; D gene uncertain. There are 13 residues in the CDR3. The germline V gene encodes CDR1 MRHNA and CDR2 SNTAGT. The germline V and J ends were trimmed by 10 bases and 2 bases, with 13 bases remaining between them. In DNA form, the CDR3 reads TGTGCCACGCTCCACCCGGCCACAGATACGCAGTATTTT. Amino acid sequence: CATLHPATDTQYF.

The chain is built from TRBV13 and TRBJ2-1, with TRBD2 matching 14 bases. CDR3 length equals 17 residues. Losses at the gene ends were 5 bases for V and 8 bases for J; bases not matched to a gene: 11. Germline lookup yields CDR1 PRHDT and CDR2 FYEKMQ (reference sequence). The CDR3 nucleotides read TGTGCCAGCAGCCCTCGACTAGCGGGAGGGCCCCGGCATGAGCAGTTCTTC. The encoded protein is CASSPRLAGGPRHEQFF.

The chain employs TRBV4-1 and TRBJ2-7; 7 bases match TRBD1. J lost 3 bases, V lost 0 bases, and 2 bases had no gene match. Germline CDR1 and CDR2: MGHRA and YSYEKL. This CDR3 contains 14 residues. CDR3 DNA sequence: TGCGCCAGCAGCCAAGAAGCAGGGGGCTACGAGCAGTACTTC. Translation gives CASSQEAGGYEQYF.

The V and J genes are TRBV10-3 and TRBJ2-7; 11 nucleotides line up with TRBD2. The CDR3 contains 14 residues. Germline V lookup: CDR1 ENHRY, CDR2 SYGVKD. V lost 5 bases to trimming and J lost 3 bases; unmatched junction nucleotides: 3. In nucleotides, the CDR3 is TGTGCCATCAGTCCCGGGACTAGCGGCTACGAGCAGTACTTC. As protein: CAISPGTSGYEQYF.

The chain joins TRBV5-1 to TRBJ2-7; D uncertain. Germline CDR1 is SGHRS and CDR2 is YFSETQ. The CDR3 is 12 residues long. V was shortened by 0 bases and J by 7 bases, with 8 bases between the two germline ends. This CDR3 reads CASSLGSREQYF. The CDR3 DNA sequence: TGCGCCAGCAGCTTGGGCAGTCGGGAGCAGTACTTC.